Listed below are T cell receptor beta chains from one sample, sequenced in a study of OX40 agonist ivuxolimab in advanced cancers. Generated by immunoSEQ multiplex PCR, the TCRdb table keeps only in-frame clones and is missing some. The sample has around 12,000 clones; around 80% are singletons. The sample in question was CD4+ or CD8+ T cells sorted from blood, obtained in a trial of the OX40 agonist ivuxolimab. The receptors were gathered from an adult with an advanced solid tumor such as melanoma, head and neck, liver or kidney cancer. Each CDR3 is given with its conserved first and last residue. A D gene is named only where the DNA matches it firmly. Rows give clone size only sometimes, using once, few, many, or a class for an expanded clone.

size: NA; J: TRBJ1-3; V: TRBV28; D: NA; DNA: TGTGCCAGCAGTCCCCCAACCCGGGAGCCTGGAAACACCATATATTTT; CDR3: CASSPPTREPGNTIYF
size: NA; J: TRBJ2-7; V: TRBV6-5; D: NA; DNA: TGTGCCAGCATCTCACCCAGTTACGAGCAGTACTTC; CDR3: CASISPSYEQYF
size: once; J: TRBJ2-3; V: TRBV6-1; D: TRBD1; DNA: TGTGCCAGCAGTGCGGACAGGATCACAGATACGCAGTATTTT; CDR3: CASSADRITDTQYF
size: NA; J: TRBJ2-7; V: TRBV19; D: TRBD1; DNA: TGTGCCAGTAGTGCAGGGACAGGGGGCGGTTACGAGCAGTACTTC; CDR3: CASSAGTGGGYEQYF
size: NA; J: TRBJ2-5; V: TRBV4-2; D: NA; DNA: TGTGCCAGCAGCCAAGAAATTCAGGGGGAGGGTGAGCAAGAGACCCAGTACTTC; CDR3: CASSQEIQGEGEQETQYF
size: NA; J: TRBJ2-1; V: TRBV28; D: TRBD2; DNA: TGTGCCAGCAGTCCCTCCATAGGACTAGTTTACAATGAGCAGTTCTTC; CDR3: CASSPSIGLVYNEQFF
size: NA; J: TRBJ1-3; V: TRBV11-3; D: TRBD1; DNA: TGTGCCAGCAGCCTCCGGGACAGAAGTCTCTCTGGAAACACCATATATTTT; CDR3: CASSLRDRSLSGNTIYF
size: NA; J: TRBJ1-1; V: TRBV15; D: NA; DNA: TGTGCCACCAGCAGAGGGAGGAACACTGAAGCTTTCTTT; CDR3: CATSRGRNTEAFF
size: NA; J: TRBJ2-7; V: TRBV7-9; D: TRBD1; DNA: TGTGCCAGCAGCGGTACACAGGGGGCCGGGTACGAGCAGTACTTC; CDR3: CASSGTQGAGYEQYF
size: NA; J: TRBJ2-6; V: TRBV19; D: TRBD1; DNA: TGTGCCAGTAGCGGACAGGGGTTCAGCTCTGGGGCCAACGTCCTGACTTTC; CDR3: CASSGQGFSSGANVLTF
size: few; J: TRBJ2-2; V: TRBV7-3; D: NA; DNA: TGTGCCAGCAGCTTTGGGCAACCCGCGAACACCGGGGAGCTGTTTTTT; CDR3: CASSFGQPANTGELFF
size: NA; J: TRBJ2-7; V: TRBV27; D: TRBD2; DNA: TGTGCCAGCAGCCCAGGCGGCGGGGGTTGGTACGAGCAGTACTTC; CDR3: CASSPGGGGWYEQYF
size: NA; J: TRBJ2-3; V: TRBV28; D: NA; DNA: TGTGCCAGCAGTTGGGACAGCACAGATACGCAGTATTTT; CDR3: CASSWDSTDTQYF
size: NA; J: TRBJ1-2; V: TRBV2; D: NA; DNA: TGTGCCAGCAGTGGGGGACAAACGGACTTAGCTAACTATGGCTACACCTTC; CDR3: CASSGGQTDLANYGYTF
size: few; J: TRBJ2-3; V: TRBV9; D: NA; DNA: TGTGCCAGCAGCGTAGAGAGCGCCGCGGATACGCAGTATTTT; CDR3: CASSVESAADTQYF
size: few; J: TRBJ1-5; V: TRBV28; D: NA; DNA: TGTGCCAGCACGAGGGTCTATAGCAATCAGCCCCAGCATTTT; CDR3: CASTRVYSNQPQHF
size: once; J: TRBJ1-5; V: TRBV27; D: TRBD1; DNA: TGTGCCAGCAGGCGGACAGGGGGCCATCAGCCCCAGCATTTT; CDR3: CASRRTGGHQPQHF